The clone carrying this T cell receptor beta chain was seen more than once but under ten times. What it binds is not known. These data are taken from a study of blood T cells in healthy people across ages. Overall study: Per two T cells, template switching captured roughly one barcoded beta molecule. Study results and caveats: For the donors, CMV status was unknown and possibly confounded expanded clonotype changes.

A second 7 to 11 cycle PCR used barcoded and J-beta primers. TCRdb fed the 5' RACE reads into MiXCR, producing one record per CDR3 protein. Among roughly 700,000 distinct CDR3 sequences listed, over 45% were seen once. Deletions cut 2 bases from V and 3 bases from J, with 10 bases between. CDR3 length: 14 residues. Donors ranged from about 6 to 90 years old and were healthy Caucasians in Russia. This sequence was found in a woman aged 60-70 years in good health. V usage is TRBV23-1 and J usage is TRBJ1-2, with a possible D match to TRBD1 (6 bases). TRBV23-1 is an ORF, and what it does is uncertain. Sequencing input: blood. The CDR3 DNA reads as TGCGCCAGCAGTCAACGGGGGCAGCACTATGGCTACACCTTC. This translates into CASSQRGQHYGYTF.